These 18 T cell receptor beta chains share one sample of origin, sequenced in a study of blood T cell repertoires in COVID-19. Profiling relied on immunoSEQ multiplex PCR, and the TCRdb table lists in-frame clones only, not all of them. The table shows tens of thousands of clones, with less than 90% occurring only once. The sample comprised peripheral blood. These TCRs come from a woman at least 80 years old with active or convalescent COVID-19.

The CDR3 region has the DNA TGTGCCATCAACCCGGGACAGGGGGGGGGAGGAGACAATGAGCAGTTCTTC. Translation gives CAINPGQGGGGDNEQFF. The gene calls are TRBV10-3 and TRBJ2-1; 11 bases are a match to TRBD1. V lost 7 bases, J lost 5 bases, and 13 bases stayed unmatched. The germline V gene encodes CDR1 ENHRY and CDR2 SYGVKD. The length of the CDR3 is 17 residues.

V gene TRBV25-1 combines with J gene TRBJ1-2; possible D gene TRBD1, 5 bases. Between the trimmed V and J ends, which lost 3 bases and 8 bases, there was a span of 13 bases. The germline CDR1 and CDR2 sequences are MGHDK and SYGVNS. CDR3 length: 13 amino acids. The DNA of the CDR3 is TGTGCCAGCAGTGATCCAGGGAGGAGGGGCTACACCTTC. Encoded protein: CASSDPGRRGYTF.

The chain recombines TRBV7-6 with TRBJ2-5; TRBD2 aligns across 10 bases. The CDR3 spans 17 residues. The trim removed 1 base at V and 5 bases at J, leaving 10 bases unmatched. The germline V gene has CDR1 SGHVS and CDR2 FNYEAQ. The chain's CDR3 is CASSLDLAGALGETQYF. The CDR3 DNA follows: TGTGCCAGCAGCTTAGACCTAGCGGGGGCCCTAGGGGAGACCCAGTACTTC.

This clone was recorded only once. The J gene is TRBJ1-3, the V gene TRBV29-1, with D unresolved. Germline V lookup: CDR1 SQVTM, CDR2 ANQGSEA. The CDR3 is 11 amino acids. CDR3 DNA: TGCGGAGGCAGCTCTGGAAACACCATATATTTT. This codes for CGGSSGNTIYF.

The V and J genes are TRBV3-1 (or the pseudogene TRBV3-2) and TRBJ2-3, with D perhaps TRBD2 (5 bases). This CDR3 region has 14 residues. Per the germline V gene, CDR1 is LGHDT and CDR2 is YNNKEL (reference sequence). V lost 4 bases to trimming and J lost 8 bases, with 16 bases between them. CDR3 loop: CASSPTMTGRTQYF. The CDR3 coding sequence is TGTGCCAGCAGCCCGACTATGACGGGCCGTACGCAGTATTTT.

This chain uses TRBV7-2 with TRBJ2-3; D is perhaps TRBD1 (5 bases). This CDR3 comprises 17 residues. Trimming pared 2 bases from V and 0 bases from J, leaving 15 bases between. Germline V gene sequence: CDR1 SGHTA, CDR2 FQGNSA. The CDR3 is CASSLWMGQRSTDTQYF. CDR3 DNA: TGTGCCAGCAGCTTATGGATGGGGCAGAGGAGCACAGATACGCAGTATTTT. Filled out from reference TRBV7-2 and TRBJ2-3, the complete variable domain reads GAGVSQSPSNKVTEKGKDVELRCDPISGHTALYWYRQSLGQGLEFLIYFQGNSAPDKSGLPSDRFSAERTGGSVSTLTIQRTQQEDSAVYLCASSLWMGQRSTDTQYFGPGTRLTVL.

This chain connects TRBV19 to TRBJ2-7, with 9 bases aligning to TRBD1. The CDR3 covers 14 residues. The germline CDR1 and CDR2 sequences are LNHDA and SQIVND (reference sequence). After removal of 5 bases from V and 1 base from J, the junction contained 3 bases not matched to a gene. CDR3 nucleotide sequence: TGTGCCAGTAGTTCGGGACAGGGTTCCTACGAGCAGTACTTC. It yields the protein CASSSGQGSYEQYF. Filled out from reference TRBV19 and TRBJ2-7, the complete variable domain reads DGGITQSPKYLFRKEGQNVTLSCEQNLNHDAMYWYRQDPGQGLRLIYYSQIVNDFQKGDIAEGYSVSREKKESFPLTVTSAQKNPTAFYLCASSSGQGSYEQYFGPGTRLTVT.

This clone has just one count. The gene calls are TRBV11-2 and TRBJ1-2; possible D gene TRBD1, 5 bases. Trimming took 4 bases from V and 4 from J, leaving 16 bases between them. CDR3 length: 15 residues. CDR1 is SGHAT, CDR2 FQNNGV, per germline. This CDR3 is CASSWGLTSSYGYTF. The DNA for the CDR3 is TGTGCCAGCAGCTGGGGACTGACTTCCAGCTATGGCTACACCTTC.

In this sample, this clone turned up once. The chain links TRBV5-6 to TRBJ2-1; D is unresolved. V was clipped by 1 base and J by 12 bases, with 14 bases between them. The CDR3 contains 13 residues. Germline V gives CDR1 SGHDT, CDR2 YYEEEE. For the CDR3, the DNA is TGTGCCAGCAGCTTGCTCCTGGCAATTGGGCAGTTCTTC. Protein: CASSLLLAIGQFF.

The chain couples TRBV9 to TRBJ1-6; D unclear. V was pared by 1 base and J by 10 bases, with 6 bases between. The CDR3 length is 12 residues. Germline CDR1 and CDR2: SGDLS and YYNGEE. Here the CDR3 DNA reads TGTGCCAGCAGCGTACTAGGCTCACCCCTCCACTTT. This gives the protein CASSVLGSPLHF.

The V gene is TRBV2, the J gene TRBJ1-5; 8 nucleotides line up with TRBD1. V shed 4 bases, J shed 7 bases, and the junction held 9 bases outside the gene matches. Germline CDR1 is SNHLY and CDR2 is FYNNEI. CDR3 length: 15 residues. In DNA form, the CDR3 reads TGTGCCAGCAGTGTCGGGACAGGAGGCGGACAGCCCCAGCATTTT. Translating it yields CASSVGTGGGQPQHF.

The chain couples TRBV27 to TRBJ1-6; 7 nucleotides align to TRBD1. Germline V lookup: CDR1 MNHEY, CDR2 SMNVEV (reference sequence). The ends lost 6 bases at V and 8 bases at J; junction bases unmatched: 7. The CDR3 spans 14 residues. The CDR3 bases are TGTGCCAGCAGAAGACAGGGAGGTTATTCACCCCTCCACTTT. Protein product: CASRRQGGYSPLHF.

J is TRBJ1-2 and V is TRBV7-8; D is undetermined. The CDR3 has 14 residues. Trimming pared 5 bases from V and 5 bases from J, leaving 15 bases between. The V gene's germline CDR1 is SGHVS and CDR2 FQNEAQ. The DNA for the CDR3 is TGTGCCAGCAGCCCGACGGAGCTTTGGTATGGCTACACCTTC. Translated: CASSPTELWYGYTF.

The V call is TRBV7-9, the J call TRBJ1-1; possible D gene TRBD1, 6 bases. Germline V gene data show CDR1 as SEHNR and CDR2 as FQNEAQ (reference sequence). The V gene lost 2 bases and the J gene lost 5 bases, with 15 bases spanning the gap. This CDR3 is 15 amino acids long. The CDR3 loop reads CASSLRPGVDTEAFF. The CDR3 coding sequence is TGTGCCAGCAGCTTACGGCCAGGGGTTGATACTGAAGCTTTCTTT.

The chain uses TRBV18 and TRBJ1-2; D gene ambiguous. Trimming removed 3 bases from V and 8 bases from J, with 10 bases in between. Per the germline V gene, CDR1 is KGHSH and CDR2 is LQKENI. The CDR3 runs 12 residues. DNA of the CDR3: TGTGCCAGCTCACCTCGCCAGAGGGGCTACACCTTC. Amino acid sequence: CASSPRQRGYTF.

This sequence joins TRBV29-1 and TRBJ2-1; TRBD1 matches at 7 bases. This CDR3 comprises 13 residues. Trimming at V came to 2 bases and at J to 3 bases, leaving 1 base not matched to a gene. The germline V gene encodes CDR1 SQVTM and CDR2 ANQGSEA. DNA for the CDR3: TGCAGCGTTGAATGGACAGGCTACAATGAGCAGTTCTTC. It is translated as CSVEWTGYNEQFF.

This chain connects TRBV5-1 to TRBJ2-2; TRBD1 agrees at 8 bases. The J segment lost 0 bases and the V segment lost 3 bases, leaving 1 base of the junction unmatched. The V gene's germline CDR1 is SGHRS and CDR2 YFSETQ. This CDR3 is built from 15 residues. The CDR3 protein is CASSWTGTNTGELFF. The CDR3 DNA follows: TGCGCCAGCAGCTGGACAGGGACGAACACCGGGGAGCTGTTTTTT.

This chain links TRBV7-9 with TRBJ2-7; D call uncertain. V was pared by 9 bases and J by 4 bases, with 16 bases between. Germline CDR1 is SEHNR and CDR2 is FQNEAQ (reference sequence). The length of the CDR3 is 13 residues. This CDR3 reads CASLKEVPYEQYF. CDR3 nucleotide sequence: TGTGCCAGTCTCAAAGAGGTTCCTTACGAGCAGTACTTC.